Presented here are 8 T cell receptor beta chains from one specimen sequenced in a study of response to subunit inactivated influenza vaccine. MiXCR, run by TCRdb on the RT-PCR reads, gives a single entry per CDR3 protein. In the table there are around 300,000 distinct CDR3 sequences, roughly 22% of which are singletons. The material sequenced was PBMCs from blood, taken about 20 months after vaccination. Source of these receptors: a man aged 45-69 years who received an inactivated influenza vaccine.

The chain's CDR3 is CAISDPAGGGNTIYF. Written as DNA, the CDR3 is TGTGCCATCAGTGATCCGGCCGGAGGTGGAAACACCATATATTTT. This sequence joins TRBV10-3 and TRBJ1-3; D remains unclear. The CDR3 is 15 residues long. Trimming stripped 3 bases from V and 3 bases from J, with 12 bases between. CDR1 and CDR2 (germline): ENHRY, SYGVKD.

This clonotype was picked up many times. This chain connects TRBV12-3 or TRBV12-4 to TRBJ1-1, with 8 bases fitting TRBD1. V was clipped by 4 bases and J by 1 base; unmatched bases: 5. This CDR3 comprises 15 residues. The CDR3 coding sequence is TGTGCCAGCAGTTCCTCCGGGACAGGGAACACTGAAGCTTTCTTT. This gives the protein CASSSSGTGNTEAFF.

This clonotype has more than one count but fewer than ten. This chain links TRBV15 with TRBJ2-7; unclear D gene. Trimming shortened V by 0 bases and J by 0 bases, and 3 bases separated the two germline ends. This CDR3 comprises 13 residues. Germline V gene data show CDR1 as LNHNV and CDR2 as YYDKDF (reference sequence). This CDR3 reads CATSRDSSYEQYF. In DNA form, the CDR3 reads TGTGCCACCAGCAGAGACAGCTCCTACGAGCAGTACTTC.

The chain uses TRBV6-5 and TRBJ2-2, with 7 bases aligning to TRBD1. V trimming: 3 bases; J trimming: 9 bases; junction bases outside the gene matches: 13. Germline assignment: CDR1 MNHEY and CDR2 SVGAGI. The CDR3 is 16 residues long. CDR3 sequence reads: CASSYTDRLQTRELFF. The CDR3 DNA reads as TGTGCCAGCAGTTATACGGACAGGCTCCAAACCAGGGAGCTGTTTTTT.

This clonotype has a handful of counts. V usage is TRBV9 and J usage is TRBJ2-3; 7 positions match TRBD2. This CDR3 spans 16 amino acids. Germline V gene sequence: CDR1 SGDLS, CDR2 YYNGEE. V gave up 4 bases and J gave up 4 bases; unmatched junction bases: 12. The CDR3 reads CASSTYGGEFADTQYF. CDR3 sequence (DNA): TGTGCCAGCAGCACATATGGGGGGGAGTTCGCAGATACGCAGTATTTT.

CDR3 nucleotides: TGTGCCAGCAGTTTTTTAGGGTACGAGCAGTACTTC. Protein product: CASSFLGYEQYF. V is TRBV7-2 and J is TRBJ2-7; no reliable D call. The V and J ends lost 6 bases and 4 bases respectively, with 10 bases between them. Germline V gene sequence: CDR1 SGHTA, CDR2 FQGNSA. The CDR3 extends over 12 amino acids.

This clonotype was observed a handful of times. The J gene is TRBJ2-3, the V gene TRBV29-1, with 10 bases identical to TRBD1. The trim removed 4 bases at V and 6 bases at J, leaving 4 bases unmatched. Germline V gene lookup returns CDR1 SQVTM and CDR2 ANQGSEA. This CDR3 is built from 13 residues. DNA of the CDR3: TGCAGCGTTGGACAGGGGGCCGGGGATACGCAGTATTTT. This gives the protein CSVGQGAGDTQYF.

J is TRBJ1-6 and V is TRBV25-1, with a weak D call TRBD1 (5 bases). CDR1 is MGHDK and CDR2 is SYGVNS in the germline V gene. V was cut by 6 bases and J by 9 bases, with 12 bases left in between. The CDR3 has 13 residues. CDR3 in amino acids: CASSPGQISPLHF. Written as DNA, the CDR3 is TGTGCCAGCAGCCCCGGACAAATTTCACCCCTCCACTTT.